These 30 T cell receptor beta chains were sequenced from one sample in a study of post-analysis software for immune sequencing data. General observations from the study: The study found TRBV5-6, TRBV5-1 and TRBV20-1 among about 5 TRBV segments more frequent in patients than controls.

Prepared TCR beta cDNA libraries contained unique molecular identifiers. One entry per CDR3 protein, called by TCRdb with MiXCR from the PCR reads. Here the sample spans 600,000 to 700,000 distinct CDR3 sequences, over 45% being singletons. These TCRs are of unknown antigen specificity. Sequencing was carried out using blood. These receptors were obtained from a girl aged 2 to 9 with multiple sclerosis.

This clonotype has just a few counts. The V and J genes are TRBV6-2 or TRBV6-3 and TRBJ2-5; no firm D call. Trimming took 6 bases from V and 4 from J, leaving 9 bases between them. This CDR3 has 12 residues. CDR1 is MNHEY and CDR2 is SVGEGT in the germline V gene. CDR3 nucleotides: TGTGCCAGCAGGACCCTTGGAGAGACCCAGTACTTC. It translates to CASRTLGETQYF.

The chain couples TRBV10-3 to TRBJ1-2; TRBD1 matches at 9 bases. V lost 2 bases and J lost 4; bases outside the gene matches: 5. The germline gives CDR1 ENHRY, CDR2 SYGVKD. The CDR3 is 15 residues long. The CDR3 region is CAISELTGGGYGYTF. CDR3 sequence (DNA): TGTGCCATCAGTGAGCTGACAGGGGGTGGCTATGGCTACACCTTC.

The chain combines TRBV20-1 with TRBJ2-3; 7 bases map to TRBD1. Germline V gives CDR1 DFQATT, CDR2 SNEGSKA (reference sequence). Trimming at V came to 5 bases and at J to 5 bases, leaving 7 bases not matched to a gene. CDR3 size: 13 residues. The CDR3 loop reads CSASGTAQDTQYF. Here the CDR3 DNA reads TGCAGTGCTTCCGGGACAGCCCAAGATACGCAGTATTTT.

This clonotype showed up just a few times. This chain joins TRBV18 and TRBJ1-3, with a possible D match to TRBD1 (6 bases). The CDR3 loop spans 14 amino acids. CDR1 is KGHSH and CDR2 is LQKENI in the germline V gene. The V end was cut by 1 base, the J end by 8 bases, with 12 bases between. The CDR3 DNA sequence: TGTGCCAGCTCACCACGGGACACCGCGGACACCATATATTTT. Amino acid sequence: CASSPRDTADTIYF. The complete variable domain, with remaining parts taken from reference TRBV18 and TRBJ1-3, reads NAGVMQNPRHLVRRRGQEARLRCSPMKGHSHVYWYRQLPEEGLKFMVYLQKENIIDESGMPKERFSAEFPKEGPSILRIQQVVRGDSAAYFCASSPRDTADTIYFGEGSWLTVV.

The rearrangement joins TRBV16 to TRBJ2-3, with no clear D. Germline V gives CDR1 KGHSY, CDR2 FQNENV. The CDR3 extends over 16 amino acids. Between the trimmed V and J ends, which lost 2 bases and 3 bases, there was a span of 15 bases. The CDR3 protein is CASSQIEWSATDTQYF. The CDR3 DNA is TGTGCCAGCAGCCAAATAGAGTGGTCAGCTACAGATACGCAGTATTTT.

This chain joins TRBV10-2 and TRBJ1-2; D is possibly TRBD1 (5 bases). With 0 bases removed from V and 2 bases from J, the gap between germline ends came to 19 bases. This CDR3 is 18 amino acids long. Germline CDR1 is WSHSY and CDR2 is SAAADI. CDR3 protein: CASSESIIPGRPNYGYTF. As DNA, the CDR3 is TGCGCCAGCAGTGAGTCGATAATCCCAGGGCGCCCCAACTATGGCTACACCTTC.

This chain connects TRBV4-3 to TRBJ2-2, with a possible D match to TRBD1 (5 bases). The CDR3 totals 16 residues. The V gene's germline CDR1 is LGHNA and CDR2 YSLEER. Deletions cut 0 bases from V and 5 bases from J, with 13 bases between. The CDR3 nucleotides are TGCGCCAGCAGCCAAGATAGGGGCGCGATGACCGGGGAGCTGTTTTTT. Protein product: CASSQDRGAMTGELFF.

The J gene is TRBJ2-3, the V gene TRBV12-3 or TRBV12-4, with TRBD2 identical over 10 bases. This CDR3 is built from 16 residues. J gave up 1 base and V 5 bases, and 6 bases lay outside the gene matches. The CDR3 region is CASSEGTSVRTDTQYF. The CDR3 bases are TGTGCCAGCAGTGAGGGGACTAGCGTTCGCACAGATACGCAGTATTTT.

A few counts support this clonotype. The genes are TRBV5-1 and TRBJ2-7; 9 bases map to TRBD1. This CDR3 is 13 amino acids long. Germline trimming cut 4 bases from V and 8 bases from J; bases unmatched to any gene: 7. From germline, CDR1 is SGHRS and CDR2 YFSETQ. This CDR3 reads CASSVGQGYQQYF. CDR3 bases: TGCGCCAGCAGCGTGGGACAGGGATATCAGCAGTACTTC. Full variable domain (missing parts from reference TRBV5-1 and TRBJ2-7): KAGVTQTPRYLIKTRGQQVTLSCSPISGHRSVSWYQQTPGQGLQFLFEYFSETQRNKGNFPGRFSGRQFSNSRSEMNVSTLELGDSALYLCASSVGQGYQQYFGPGTRLTVT.

The chain combines TRBV10-3 with TRBJ2-1; D uncertain. Trimming removed 6 bases from V and 5 bases from J, with 14 bases in between. This CDR3 is 14 amino acids long. The germline CDR1 and CDR2 sequences are ENHRY and SYGVKD. The CDR3 coding sequence is TGTGCCATCAGGACCCTGAGCACCCACAATGAGCAGTTCTTC. Protein sequence: CAIRTLSTHNEQFF.

In this sample, this clonotype turned up once. The rearrangement uses TRBV5-1 and TRBJ2-1; D might be TRBD2 (5 bases). V dropped 4 bases and J dropped 1 base, with 12 bases sitting between them. The CDR3 is 15 amino acids. In germline, CDR1 is SGHRS, CDR2 YFSETQ. CDR3 sequence (DNA): TGCGCCAGCAGCCCCTTGGAGGAGTCCTACAATGAGCAGTTCTTC. This sequence encodes CASSPLEESYNEQFF.

CDR3 nucleotides: TGTGCCAGCAGTTTGATTGGGGGGGGAGGGTACTCCTACAATGAGCAGTTCTTC. Amino acid sequence: CASSLIGGGGYSYNEQFF. The chain has TRBV27 and TRBJ2-1, with 7 bases fitting TRBD2. V trimming: 3 bases; J trimming: 0 bases; junction bases outside the gene matches: 11. The CDR3 spans 18 residues. Germline V gene lookup returns CDR1 MNHEY and CDR2 SMNVEV (reference sequence).

This clonotype appeared a single time. The V gene is TRBV20-1, the J gene TRBJ2-5; 7 bases are a match to TRBD1. The CDR3 extends over 14 amino acids. Trimming cost V 5 bases and J 2 bases; bases outside gene matches: 8. Germline V CDR1 and CDR2: DFQATT, SNEGSKA (reference sequence). The CDR3 nucleotides read TGCAGTGCTGACCCACAGGACAGGCAAGAGACCCAGTACTTC. Protein sequence: CSADPQDRQETQYF.

The chain carries TRBV28 and TRBJ2-5; D unclear. The CDR3 loop spans 14 amino acids. Germline CDR1 MDHEN, CDR2 SYDVKM. Trimming pared 3 bases from V and 5 bases from J, leaving 13 bases between. Here the CDR3 DNA reads TGTGCCAGCAGTTTTAGTAGGGCCGCCGAGACCCAGTACTTC. This sequence encodes CASSFSRAAETQYF.

CDR3 amino acids: CSVEVSGQGTWEQFF. CDR3 coding DNA: TGCAGCGTTGAAGTTTCAGGACAGGGCACGTGGGAGCAGTTCTTC. The chain carries TRBV29-1 and TRBJ2-1; TRBD1 matches 8 bases. CDR1 and CDR2 from the germline V gene are SQVTM and ANQGSEA. The trim removed 1 base at V and 10 bases at J, leaving 12 bases unmatched. The CDR3 totals 15 residues.

This clonotype was detected only a few times. J is TRBJ2-3 and V is TRBV5-1; D unclear. From germline, CDR1 is SGHRS and CDR2 YFSETQ. V lost 2 bases, J lost 1 base, and 14 bases lay in between. The CDR3 runs to 16 residues. This CDR3 is CASSFYWRDRTDTQYF. The CDR3 nucleotides read TGCGCCAGCAGCTTCTACTGGCGTGATCGCACAGATACGCAGTATTTT.

The gene calls are TRBV12-3 or TRBV12-4 and TRBJ1-2; 9 positions agree with TRBD1. This CDR3 region has 14 residues. Germline trimming cut 5 bases from V and 3 bases from J; bases unmatched to any gene: 4. The CDR3 coding sequence is TGTGCCAGCAGTCGACAGGGGGTTGACTATGGCTACACCTTC. It yields the protein CASSRQGVDYGYTF.

The chain recombines TRBV7-2 with TRBJ2-5; no clear D gene. Germline V gene sequence: CDR1 SGHTA, CDR2 FQGNSA. The CDR3 extends over 12 amino acids. V lost 4 bases to trimming and J lost 5 bases, with 8 bases between them. CDR3 region: CASSWEGETQYF. In DNA, the CDR3 is TGTGCCAGCAGCTGGGAAGGCGAGACCCAGTACTTC.

This clonotype was counted only a few times. This chain uses TRBV20-1 with TRBJ1-6; weak D call: TRBD1 (5 bases). The length of the CDR3 is 15 residues. CDR1 and CDR2 (germline): DFQATT, SNEGSKA (reference sequence). Trimming cost V 6 bases and J 0 bases, with 12 bases left between them. The CDR3 is CSAGGRSSYNSPLHF. CDR3 sequence (DNA): TGCAGTGCCGGGGGGAGGAGCTCCTATAATTCACCCCTCCACTTT.

The chain couples TRBV29-1 to TRBJ2-7; TRBD1 matches 7 bases. This CDR3 contains 16 residues. Germline-derived CDR1 and CDR2 are SQVTM and ANQGSEA. V was clipped by 4 bases and J by 3 bases; unmatched bases: 15. The CDR3 reads CSVGEGAGGSFYEQYF. Here the CDR3 DNA reads TGCAGCGTTGGAGAGGGGGCAGGAGGATCGTTCTACGAGCAGTACTTC.

The rearrangement links TRBV29-1 to TRBJ1-1; D might be TRBD1 (5 bases). The CDR3 is 12 amino acids. Germline CDR1 and CDR2: SQVTM and ANQGSEA. Deletions cut 6 bases from V and 1 base from J, with 9 bases between. Here the CDR3 reads CSVVDRNTEAFF. The CDR3 DNA sequence: TGCAGCGTCGTAGACAGGAACACTGAAGCTTTCTTT.

Only a few counts were recorded for this clonotype. This chain connects TRBV4-3 to TRBJ2-3, with TRBD1 identical over 10 bases. Germline assignment: CDR1 LGHNA and CDR2 YSLEER. Germline trimming cut 3 bases from V and 2 bases from J; bases unmatched to any gene: 5. This CDR3 spans 16 amino acids. CDR3 DNA sequence: TGCGCCAGCAGCCAGGGGACAGGGGACCACACAGATACGCAGTATTTT. This translates into CASSQGTGDHTDTQYF.

This clonotype was recorded a few times. The junction shows a germline mismatch at one end, possibly a read error. The V call is TRBV7-7, the J call TRBJ2-5; 8 nucleotides agree with TRBD1. The CDR3 extends over 16 amino acids. The germline V gene has CDR1 SSHAT and CDR2 FNYEAQ (reference sequence). The CDR3 DNA reads TGTGCTAGCAGCTTAGGCCAGACAGGGGACGGAGAGACCCAGTACTTC. Residues: CASSLGQTGDGETQYF.

This chain uses TRBV29-1 with TRBJ2-1, with D possibly TRBD1 on 5 matching bases. Trimming took off 6 bases at V and 7 bases at J, with 13 bases between the two ends. Per germline, CDR1 SQVTM and CDR2 ANQGSEA. The CDR3 has 12 residues. In DNA form, the CDR3 reads TGCAGCGTGCGCACAGGAGATAATGAGCAGTTCTTC. It codes for CSVRTGDNEQFF.

This clonotype has a handful of counts. The rearrangement links TRBV9 to TRBJ2-3; weak D call: TRBD2 (5 bases). The germline gives CDR1 SGDLS, CDR2 YYNGEE. V dropped 3 bases and J dropped 0 bases, with 11 bases sitting between them. The CDR3 extends over 15 amino acids. DNA of the CDR3: TGTGCCAGCAGCGCCCGCAGCGGCAGCACAGATACGCAGTATTTT. It codes for CASSARSGSTDTQYF.

This chain joins TRBV25-1 and TRBJ2-1, with 8 bases lining up with TRBD1. J lost 8 bases, V lost 7 bases, and 10 bases had no gene match. The CDR3 is 14 residues long. Germline V gene sequence: CDR1 MGHDK, CDR2 SYGVNS. For the CDR3, the DNA is TGTGCCAGCATGGAGTCAGGGGGCGGGTATGAGCAGTTCTTC. Its protein product is CASMESGGGYEQFF.

There are a few counts of this clonotype. CDR3 residues: CASSQDRNSLQETQYF. Written as DNA, the CDR3 is TGCGCCAGCAGCCAAGATCGGAACAGCCTCCAAGAGACCCAGTACTTC. The rearrangement links TRBV4-1 to TRBJ2-5; no reliable D call. CDR1 is MGHRA, CDR2 YSYEKL, per germline. The CDR3 consists of 16 residues. V was cut by 0 bases and J by 1 base, with 12 bases left in between.

The gene calls are TRBV7-8 and TRBJ2-3, with 7 bases fitting TRBD1. Germline CDR1 is SGHVS and CDR2 is FQNEAQ. J lost 2 bases, V lost 8 bases, and 10 bases had no gene match. The CDR3 extends over 15 amino acids. The CDR3 coding sequence is TGTGCCAGCTTAAAAGGGACAGATACCACAGATACGCAGTATTTT. It is translated as CASLKGTDTTDTQYF.

This clonotype has just a few counts. J is TRBJ2-3 and V is TRBV5-6; D uncertain. Trimming left V 4 bases short and J 10 bases short, with 19 bases between. This CDR3 has 14 residues. Germline values: CDR1 SGHDT, CDR2 YYEEEE. The CDR3 loop is CASSLTLPRVAQYF. Here the CDR3 DNA reads TGTGCCAGCAGCCTAACGCTCCCTAGGGTAGCGCAGTATTTT.

There are a few counts of this clonotype. The rearrangement links TRBV29-1 to TRBJ1-1, with unresolved D. This CDR3 spans 10 amino acids. V was clipped by 5 bases and J by 7 bases, with 8 bases between them. CDR1 SQVTM and CDR2 ANQGSEA come from the germline V gene. This CDR3 is CSVSAYEAFF. The DNA of the CDR3 is TGCAGCGTTTCGGCCTATGAAGCTTTCTTT.